This TCR beta chain was sequenced for a study of T cell repertoires in cytomegalovirus infection. Study at large: CMV infection and matching HLA type were both indicated by public TCR beta signatures.

Study-level findings and limits: Dominant in the ex vivo response were TCR beta clonotypes restricted by HLA-C and specific for CMV. Cumulative public TCR beta family frequency identified carriers of CMV plus the relevant HLA.

This clonotype was found a few times. What it recognizes is unknown. Each CDR3 protein is one row after TCRdb ran MiXCR on the reads. Of approximately 630,000 distinct CDR3 sequences in the sample, approximately 24% are singletons; the top ten hold roughly 8%. The CDR3 sequence is 16 residues long. The J segment lost 3 bases and the V segment lost 2 bases, leaving 5 bases of the junction unmatched. Per germline, CDR1 MNHEY and CDR2 SVGAGI. The sequence was collected from a human donor in good health (CMV status not recorded). Some clones in this sample may be carry-over from other donors' samples. Sequencing was performed on CD8+ T cells from PBMCs. V gene TRBV6-5 combines with J gene TRBJ2-2; TRBD1 matches at 8 bases. The CDR3 sequence: CASSYTEDRDTGELFF. CDR3 DNA: TGTGCCAGCAGTTACACTGAGGACAGGGACACCGGGGAGCTGTTTTTT.